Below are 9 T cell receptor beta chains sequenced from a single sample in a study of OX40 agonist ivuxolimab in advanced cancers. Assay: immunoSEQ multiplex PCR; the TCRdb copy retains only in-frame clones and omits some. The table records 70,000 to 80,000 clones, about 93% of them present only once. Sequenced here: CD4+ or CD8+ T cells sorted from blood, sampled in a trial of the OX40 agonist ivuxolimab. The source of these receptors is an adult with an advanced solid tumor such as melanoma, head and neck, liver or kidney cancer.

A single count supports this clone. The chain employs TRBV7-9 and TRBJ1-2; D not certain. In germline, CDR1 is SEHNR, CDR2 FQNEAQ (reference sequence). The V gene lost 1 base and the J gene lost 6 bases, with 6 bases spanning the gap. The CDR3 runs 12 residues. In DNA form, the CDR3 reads TGTGCCAGCAGCTTAGGCCCAAATGGCTACACCTTC. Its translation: CASSLGPNGYTF.

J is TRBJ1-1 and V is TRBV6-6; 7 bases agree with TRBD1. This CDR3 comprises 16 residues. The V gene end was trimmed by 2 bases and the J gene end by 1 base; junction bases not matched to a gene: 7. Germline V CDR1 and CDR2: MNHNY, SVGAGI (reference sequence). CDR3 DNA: TGTGCCAGCAGTTACGATCCAGGGGGACCGAACACTGAAGCTTTCTTT. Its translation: CASSYDPGGPNTEAFF.

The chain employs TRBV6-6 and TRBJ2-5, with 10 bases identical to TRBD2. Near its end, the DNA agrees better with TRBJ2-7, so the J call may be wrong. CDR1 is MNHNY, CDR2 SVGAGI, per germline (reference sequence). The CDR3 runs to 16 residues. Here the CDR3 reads CASSYRSGRSSYEQYF. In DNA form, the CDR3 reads TGTGCCAGCAGTTACCGTAGCGGGAGGAGCTCCTACGAGCAGTACTTC.

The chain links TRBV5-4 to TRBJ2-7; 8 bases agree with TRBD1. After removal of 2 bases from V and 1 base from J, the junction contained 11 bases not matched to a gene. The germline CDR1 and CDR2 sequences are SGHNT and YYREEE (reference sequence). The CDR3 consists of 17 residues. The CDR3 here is CASSLNSGTGKSYEQYF. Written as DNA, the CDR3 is TGTGCCAGCAGCTTAAACTCCGGGACAGGTAAATCCTACGAGCAGTACTTC.

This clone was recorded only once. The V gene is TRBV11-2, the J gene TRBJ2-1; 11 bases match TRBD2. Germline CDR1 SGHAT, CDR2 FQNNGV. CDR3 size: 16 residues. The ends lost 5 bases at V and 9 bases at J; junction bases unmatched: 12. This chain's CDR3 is CASSRSTSGIYSEQFF. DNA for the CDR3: TGTGCCAGCAGCCGATCGACTAGCGGGATATACTCTGAGCAGTTCTTC.

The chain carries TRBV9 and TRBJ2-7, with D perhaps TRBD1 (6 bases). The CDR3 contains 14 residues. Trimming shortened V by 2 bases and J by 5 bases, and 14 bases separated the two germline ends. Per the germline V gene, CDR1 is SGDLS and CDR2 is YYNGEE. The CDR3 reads CASSVKQGLDEQYF. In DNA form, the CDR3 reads TGTGCCAGCAGCGTTAAACAGGGCCTTGACGAGCAGTACTTC.

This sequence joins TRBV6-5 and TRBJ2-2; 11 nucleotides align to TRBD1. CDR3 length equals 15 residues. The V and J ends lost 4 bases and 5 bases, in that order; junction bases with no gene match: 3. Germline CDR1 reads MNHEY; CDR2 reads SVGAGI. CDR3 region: CASSSGTGGTGELFF. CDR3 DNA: TGTGCCAGCAGTTCCGGGACAGGGGGAACCGGGGAGCTGTTTTTT.

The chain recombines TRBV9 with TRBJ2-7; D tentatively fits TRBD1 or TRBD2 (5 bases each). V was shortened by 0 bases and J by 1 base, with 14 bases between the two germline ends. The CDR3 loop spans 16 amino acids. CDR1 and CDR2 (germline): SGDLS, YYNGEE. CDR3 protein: CASSVAPGTASYEQYF. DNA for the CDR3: TGTGCCAGCAGCGTAGCCCCCGGGACGGCTTCCTACGAGCAGTACTTC.

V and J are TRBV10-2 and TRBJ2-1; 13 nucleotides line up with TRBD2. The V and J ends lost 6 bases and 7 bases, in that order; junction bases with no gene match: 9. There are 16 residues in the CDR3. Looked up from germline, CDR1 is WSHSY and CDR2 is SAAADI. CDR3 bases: TGCGCCAGCAGACGCGAACTAGCGGGAGGGAAAAATGAGCAGTTCTTC. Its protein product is CASRRELAGGKNEQFF.